This T cell receptor beta chain emerged from a study of blood T cell repertoires in COVID-19. Study details: COVID-19 samples from acute and convalescent phases originated in the United States, Italy and Spain.

This CDR3 has 18 residues. V shed 0 bases and J shed 0 bases, with 15 bases lying between them. CDR1 is LGHDT and CDR2 is YNNKEL in the germline V gene (reference sequence). Donors were grouped by their self-reported clinical history. Generated by immunoSEQ multiplex PCR, the TCRdb table keeps only in-frame clones and is missing some. The data show 200,000 to 250,000 clones, about 83% seen once. This sequence was found in a woman between 40 and 50 years old who had recovered from COVID-19. Specimen: PBMCs or T cells enriched from blood (not recorded which). The V and J genes are TRBV3-1 (or the pseudogene TRBV3-2) and TRBJ1-5, with unresolved D. The CDR3 protein is CASSQEVSRSNSNQPQHF. The DNA for the CDR3 is TGTGCCAGCAGCCAAGAAGTCTCGAGGTCGAATAGCAATCAGCCCCAGCATTTT.